The 20 T cell receptor beta chains reported below all come from one sample, sequenced in a study of T cell responses to AZD1222 COVID-19 vaccine. Clones were read by immunoSEQ multiplex PCR, and TCRdb kept only the in-frame ones, dropping some. In the table there are roughly 54,000 clones, around 89% of which are singletons. The starting material was peripheral blood, obtained 28 days after the second AZD1222 dose. These receptors all come from an adult who received the AZD1222 COVID-19 vaccine.

J is TRBJ2-2 and V is TRBV9; D is undetermined. The CDR3 loop spans 17 amino acids. Germline assignment: CDR1 SGDLS and CDR2 YYNGEE. With 3 bases removed from V and 4 bases from J, the gap between germline ends came to 19 bases. As DNA, the CDR3 is TGTGCCAGCAGCGGAGACCTGATAGGGTGGGGCACCGGGGAGCTGTTTTTT. Amino acids: CASSGDLIGWGTGELFF.

This sequence joins TRBV6-5 and TRBJ2-3; maybe TRBD2 (6 bases). V lost 6 bases to trimming and J lost 1 base, with 11 bases between them. Germline V gene lookup returns CDR1 MNHEY and CDR2 SVGAGI. This CDR3 contains 14 residues. CDR3 sequence reads: CASREGRGTDTQYF. The CDR3 coding sequence is TGTGCCAGCAGGGAGGGACGAGGCACAGATACGCAGTATTTT.

The rearrangement joins TRBV19 to TRBJ2-1; possibly TRBD2 for D (6 bases). The V gene's germline CDR1 is LNHDA and CDR2 SQIVND (reference sequence). V was clipped by 5 bases and J by 0 bases, with 29 bases between them. The CDR3 length is 21 residues. CDR3 DNA: TGTGCCAGTAGTGCCTCGTCGTGGGCTAGCGCCGAATGGACCTCCTACAATGAGCAGTTCTTC. This translates into CASSASSWASAEWTSYNEQFF.

This chain links TRBV4-3 with TRBJ1-1; tentatively, D is TRBD1 (5 bases). CDR1 is LGHNA, CDR2 YSLEER, per germline. This CDR3 is built from 15 residues. The germline V and J ends were trimmed by 0 bases and 1 base, with 9 bases remaining between them. CDR3 loop: CASSQDRQPNTEAFF. As DNA, the CDR3 is TGCGCCAGCAGCCAAGATAGACAGCCGAACACTGAAGCTTTCTTT.

The chain is built from TRBV18 and TRBJ1-2; 7 bases match TRBD1. This CDR3 is built from 17 residues. Germline-derived CDR1 and CDR2 are KGHSH and LQKENI. V gave up 3 bases and J gave up 5 bases; unmatched junction bases: 15. CDR3 amino acids: CASSPGVAVTGTYGYTF. In DNA, the CDR3 is TGTGCCAGCTCACCGGGGGTGGCGGTGACAGGGACGTATGGCTACACCTTC.

The chain joins TRBV30 to TRBJ1-6; TRBD1 aligns across 7 bases. The ends lost 3 bases at V and 7 bases at J; junction bases unmatched: 6. The CDR3 is made up of 14 amino acids. Germline V gene data show CDR1 as GTSNPN and CDR2 as SVGIG (reference sequence). The CDR3 region is CAWRAGTENSPLHF. The CDR3 DNA reads TGTGCCTGGAGAGCCGGGACAGAAAATTCACCCCTCCACTTT.

V gene TRBV7-3 combines with J gene TRBJ1-1; the D is unclear. CDR3 length: 13 residues. V lost 3 bases to trimming and J lost 0 bases, with 5 bases between them. CDR1 SGHTA and CDR2 FQGTGA come from the germline V gene. The CDR3 here is CASSLALNTEAFF. The CDR3, as DNA: TGTGCCAGCAGCTTGGCCCTGAACACTGAAGCTTTCTTT.

The chain has TRBV6-2 or TRBV6-3 and TRBJ1-2, with D uncertain. V lost 6 bases, J lost 5 bases, and 10 bases lay in between. The germline CDR1 and CDR2 sequences are MNHEY and SVGEGT. CDR3 length equals 12 residues. The CDR3 region is CASSPNPYGYTF. In nucleotides, the CDR3 is TGTGCCAGCAGCCCCAACCCGTATGGCTACACCTTC.

Note on this clone: Germline is not matched at one junction end, which may reflect a read error. The genes are TRBV7-7 and TRBJ2-5; tentatively, D is TRBD1 or TRBD2 (5 bases each). The CDR3 extends over 14 amino acids. The germline V gene encodes CDR1 SSHAT and CDR2 FNYEAQ (reference sequence). The CDR3 DNA reads TGTGCTAGCAGCTTAGCAGGTGGGGGAGAGACCCAGTACTTC. It is translated as CASSLAGGGETQYF.

The V and J genes are TRBV18 and TRBJ2-5; D call uncertain. V lost 3 bases and J lost 2, with 13 bases in between. Germline CDR1 and CDR2: KGHSH and LQKENI. The length of the CDR3 is 15 residues. DNA of the CDR3: TGTGCCAGCTCACCGACGGACCCTAGACAAGAGACCCAGTACTTC. Residues: CASSPTDPRQETQYF.

The chain is built from TRBV30 and TRBJ2-5; 7 nucleotides agree with TRBD2. The CDR3 covers 18 residues. Germline CDR1 and CDR2: GTSNPN and SVGIG (reference sequence). V lost 0 bases and J lost 7; bases outside the gene matches: 20. CDR3 sequence reads: CAWSVRSRASGKDATQYF. CDR3 sequence (DNA): TGTGCCTGGAGTGTAAGAAGCAGGGCCAGCGGGAAGGATGCGACCCAGTACTTC.

The chain's CDR3 is CATSAKGLLKETQYF. The CDR3, as DNA: TGTGCCACCAGTGCCAAGGGACTGCTTAAAGAGACCCAGTACTTC. The chain joins TRBV24-1 to TRBJ2-5; a possible D gene is TRBD2 (6 bases). The length of the CDR3 is 15 residues. Trimming shortened V by 5 bases and J by 3 bases, and 15 bases separated the two germline ends. The germline V gene has CDR1 KGHDR and CDR2 SFDVKD.

The J gene is TRBJ1-1, the V gene TRBV7-2; maybe TRBD1 (5 bases). Trimming stripped 5 bases from V and 4 bases from J, with 17 bases between. The CDR3 sequence is 15 residues long. Germline CDR1 reads SGHTA; CDR2 reads FQGNSA. CDR3 in amino acids: CASSQYGTPATEAFF. The CDR3 DNA reads as TGTGCCAGCAGCCAGTATGGGACCCCGGCCACTGAAGCTTTCTTT.

The V and J genes are TRBV11-1 and TRBJ2-3; D is uncertain. CDR1 and CDR2 (germline): SGHAT, FQDESV (reference sequence). The CDR3 spans 14 residues. The V gene lost 5 bases and the J gene lost 4 bases, with 13 bases spanning the gap. DNA for the CDR3: TGTGCCAGCAGCCTTGGGTCTTCCCCAGATACGCAGTATTTT. This sequence encodes CASSLGSSPDTQYF.

This clone appeared a few times. This rearrangement joins TRBV5-5 to TRBJ1-2; TRBD1 matches at 8 bases. The trim removed 1 base at V and 4 bases at J, leaving 9 bases unmatched. The CDR3 spans 16 residues. Germline V CDR1 and CDR2: SGHKS, YYEKEE (reference sequence). CDR3 loop: CASSLFYGTGIYGYTF. The CDR3 DNA is TGTGCCAGCAGCTTGTTTTATGGGACAGGAATCTATGGCTACACCTTC.

This chain connects TRBV5-1 to TRBJ1-1, with D perhaps TRBD1 (6 bases). Germline-derived CDR1 and CDR2 are SGHRS and YFSETQ. The CDR3 runs to 13 residues. Trimming removed 2 bases at V and 10 bases at J, with 15 bases between. The CDR3, as DNA: TGCGCCAGCAGCTTTCGGGGGGCAGAAGGAGCTTTCTTT. Translation gives CASSFRGAEGAFF.

This clone was counted once. The chain is built from TRBV15 and TRBJ1-5, with D tentatively TRBD1 (5 bases). This CDR3 is 16 amino acids long. CDR1 and CDR2 (germline): LNHNV, YYDKDF (reference sequence). V lost 0 bases and J 1 base, leaving 10 bases between the germline ends. CDR3 sequence reads: CATSREQDGSNQPQHF. The CDR3 DNA reads TGTGCCACCAGCAGAGAACAGGACGGAAGCAATCAGCCCCAGCATTTT.

This rearrangement joins TRBV19 to TRBJ1-2; 7 positions match TRBD1. There are 14 residues in the CDR3. J was trimmed by 5 bases and V by 5 bases; bases with no gene match: 8. Germline V gene lookup returns CDR1 LNHDA and CDR2 SQIVND (reference sequence). The CDR3: CASSAGTDVYGYTF. CDR3 DNA sequence: TGTGCCAGTAGTGCGGGGACAGACGTTTATGGCTACACCTTC.

The chain recombines TRBV2 with TRBJ2-2; possibly TRBD1 or TRBD2 for D (5 bases each). The germline V gene encodes CDR1 SNHLY and CDR2 FYNNEI. Trimming removed 6 bases at V and 5 bases at J, with 16 bases between. The CDR3 consists of 15 residues. CDR3 nucleotides: TGTGCCAGCAGCTTCCGGGACGGCCAAACCGGGGAGCTGTTTTTT. Its protein is CASSFRDGQTGELFF.

The V and J genes are TRBV6-5 and TRBJ2-7; tentative D call: TRBD2 (5 bases). Trimming removed 9 bases at V and 3 bases at J, with 18 bases between. The CDR3 spans 14 residues. Germline values: CDR1 MNHEY, CDR2 SVGAGI. This CDR3 reads CASKARGPNYEQYF. Written as DNA, the CDR3 is TGTGCCAGTAAAGCTCGAGGGCCCAACTACGAGCAGTACTTC.